This T cell receptor (beta chain) stems from a study of T-cell memory formation after mild COVID-19. Study at large: Clusters of TCRs were largely donor specific.

Germline assignment: CDR1 SGHRS and CDR2 YFSETQ. V lost 5 bases to trimming and J lost 1 base, with 12 bases between them. The CDR3 consists of 14 residues. Overall study findings and caveats: CD4+ bias marked clones expanding day 15 to 37, unlike balanced contracting clones.

TCR alpha and TCR beta cDNA libraries carrying sample barcodes and UMIs came from 5'RACE with constant-segment primers. TCRdb reanalysed the 5' RACE reads using MiXCR and keeps one entry per CDR3 protein. The sample shows around 300,000 distinct CDR3 sequences, about 13% of them seen only once. On this clonotype: Its antigen is still unknown.

This sequence was found in a man between 18 and 29 years old who had mild COVID-19 (a few samples of this study predate the infection). Cell type and time point are not known. Sequenced: PBMCs or a T cell subset sorted from them (not recorded which). The chain links TRBV5-1 to TRBJ1-1; unclear D gene. In DNA form, the CDR3 reads TGCGCCAGCAGAGGTTTGGACGGGAACACTGAAGCTTTCTTT. It encodes CASRGLDGNTEAFF.